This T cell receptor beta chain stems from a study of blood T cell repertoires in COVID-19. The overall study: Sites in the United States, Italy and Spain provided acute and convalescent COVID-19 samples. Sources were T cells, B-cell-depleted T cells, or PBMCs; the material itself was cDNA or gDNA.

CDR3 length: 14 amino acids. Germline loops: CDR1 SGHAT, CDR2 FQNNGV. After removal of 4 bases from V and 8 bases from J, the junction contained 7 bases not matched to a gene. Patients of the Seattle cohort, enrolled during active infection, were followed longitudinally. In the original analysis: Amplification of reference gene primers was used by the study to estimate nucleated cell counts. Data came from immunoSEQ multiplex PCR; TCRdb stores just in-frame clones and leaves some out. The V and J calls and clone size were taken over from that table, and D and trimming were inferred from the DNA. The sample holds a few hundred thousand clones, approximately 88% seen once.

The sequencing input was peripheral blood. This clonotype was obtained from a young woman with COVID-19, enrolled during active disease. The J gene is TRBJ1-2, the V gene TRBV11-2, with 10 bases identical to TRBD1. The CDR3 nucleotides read TGTGCCAGCAGCTCATTGGGACAGGGGAGCGGCTACACCTTC. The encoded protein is CASSSLGQGSGYTF. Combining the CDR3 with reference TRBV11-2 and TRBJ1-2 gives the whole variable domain EAGVAQSPRYKIIEKRQSVAFWCNPISGHATLYWYQQILGQGPKLLIQFQNNGVVDDSQLPKDRFSAERLKGVDSTLKIQPAKLEDSAVYLCASSSLGQGSGYTFGSGTRLTVV.